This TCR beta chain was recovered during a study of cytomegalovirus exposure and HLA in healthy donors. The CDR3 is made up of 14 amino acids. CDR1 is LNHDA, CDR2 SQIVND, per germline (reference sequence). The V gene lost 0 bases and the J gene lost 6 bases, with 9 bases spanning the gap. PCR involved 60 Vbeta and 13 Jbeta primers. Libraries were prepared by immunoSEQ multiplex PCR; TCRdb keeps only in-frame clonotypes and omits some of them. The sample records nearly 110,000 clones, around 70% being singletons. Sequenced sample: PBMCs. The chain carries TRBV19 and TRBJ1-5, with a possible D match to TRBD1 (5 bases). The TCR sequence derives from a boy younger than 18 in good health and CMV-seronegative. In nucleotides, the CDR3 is TGTGCCAGTAGTATAGATTCAGGGTTTCAGCCCCAGCATTTT. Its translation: CASSIDSGFQPQHF.